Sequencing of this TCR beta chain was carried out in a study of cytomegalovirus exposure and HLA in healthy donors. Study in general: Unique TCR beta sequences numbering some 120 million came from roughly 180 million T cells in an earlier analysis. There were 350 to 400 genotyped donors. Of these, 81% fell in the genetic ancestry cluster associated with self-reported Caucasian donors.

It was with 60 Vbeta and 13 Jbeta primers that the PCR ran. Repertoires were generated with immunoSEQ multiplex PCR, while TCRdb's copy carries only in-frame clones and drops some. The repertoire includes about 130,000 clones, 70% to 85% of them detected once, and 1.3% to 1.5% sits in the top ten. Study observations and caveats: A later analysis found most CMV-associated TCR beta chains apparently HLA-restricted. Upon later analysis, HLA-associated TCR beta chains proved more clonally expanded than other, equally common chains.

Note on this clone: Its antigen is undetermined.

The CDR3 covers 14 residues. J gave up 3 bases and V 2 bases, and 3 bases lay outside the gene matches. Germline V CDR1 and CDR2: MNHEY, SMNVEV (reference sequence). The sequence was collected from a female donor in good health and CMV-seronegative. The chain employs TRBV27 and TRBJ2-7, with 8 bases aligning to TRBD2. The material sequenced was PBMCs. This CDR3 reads CASSLSGSIYEQYF. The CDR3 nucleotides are TGTGCCAGCAGTTTAAGCGGGAGTATCTACGAGCAGTACTTC.